What follows are 10 T cell receptor beta chains derived from one specimen sequenced in a study of T cells in Graves' hyperthyroidism and ophthalmopathy. The investigators amplified TCR beta CDR3 regions from RNA transcripts. RT-PCR in the first round (using the HTBI primer set) targeted the TCR CDR3. MiXCR, run by TCRdb on the multiplex PCR reads, gives a single entry per CDR3 protein. The table records 500,000 to 750,000 distinct CDR3 sequences, 46% of them present only once. The sequencing sample was made of peripheral blood or thyroid tissue (not recorded which). These receptors all come from a woman under 30 with Graves' hyperthyroidism.

This clonotype was seen many times. The chain is built from TRBV12-3 or TRBV12-4 and TRBJ2-5; TRBD1 aligns across 9 bases. The ends lost 4 bases at V and 5 bases at J; junction bases unmatched: 2. This CDR3 is 13 amino acids long. CDR3 nucleotide sequence: TGTGCCAGCAGTTATACAGGGGGCGAGACCCAGTACTTC. Translating gives CASSYTGGETQYF.

This clonotype occurred many times. CDR3 sequence reads: CATSRADRNYGYTF. The CDR3 DNA follows: TGTGCCACCAGCAGAGCCGACAGAAACTATGGCTACACCTTC. The chain links TRBV15 to TRBJ1-2; possibly TRBD1 for D (5 bases). Per germline, CDR1 LNHNV and CDR2 YYDKDF (reference sequence). The length of the CDR3 is 14 residues. V dropped 1 base and J dropped 2 bases, with 8 bases sitting between them.

The rearrangement links TRBV20-1 to TRBJ1-4; 9 bases fit TRBD1. The length of the CDR3 is 13 residues. V lost 4 bases, J lost 5 bases, and 2 bases stayed unmatched. Germline V lookup: CDR1 DFQATT, CDR2 SNEGSKA (reference sequence). CDR3 DNA: TGCAGTGCTACCGGGACAGGGAATGAAAAACTGTTTTTT. Translating gives CSATGTGNEKLFF.

This clonotype was counted many times. The chain links TRBV10-3 to TRBJ2-3, with D uncertain. Trimming cost V 8 bases and J 4 bases, with 10 bases left between them. The length of the CDR3 is 12 residues. Germline CDR1 and CDR2: ENHRY and SYGVKD. CDR3 amino acids: CAIAAESDTQYF. CDR3 sequence (DNA): TGTGCCATCGCTGCGGAGTCAGATACGCAGTATTTT.

This clonotype was counted ten times or more. The rearrangement links TRBV2 to TRBJ2-5; D may be TRBD1 or TRBD2 (5 bases each). The CDR3 spans 14 residues. V shed 2 bases and J shed 5 bases, with 12 bases lying between them. Germline-derived CDR1 and CDR2 are SNHLY and FYNNEI. The CDR3 sequence: CASSEQTGRETQYF. The CDR3 coding sequence is TGTGCCAGCAGTGAACAGACGGGACGGGAGACCCAGTACTTC.

Comment on this clonotype: A junction boundary mismatches the germline segment, possibly from a read error. The chain is built from TRBV12-3 or TRBV12-4 and TRBJ1-3, with TRBD1 matching over 7 bases. This CDR3 is built from 18 residues. As DNA, the CDR3 is TGTGCCAGCAGTCCCCGGTCAGGGGGACCAAACTCTAGAAACACCATATATTTT. Translation: CASSPRSGGPNSRNTIYF.

The chain combines TRBV7-9 with TRBJ2-1, with 13 bases identical to TRBD2. CDR1 and CDR2 from the germline V gene are SEHNR and FQNEAQ (reference sequence). Trimming took 5 bases from V and 10 from J; bases not matched to a gene: 8. The CDR3 runs to 15 residues. CDR3 residues: CASSPWTSGSTEQFF. The CDR3 DNA follows: TGTGCCAGCAGCCCATGGACTAGCGGGAGTACGGAGCAGTTCTTC.

The gene calls are TRBV10-3 and TRBJ1-1, with 10 bases fitting TRBD1. The V segment lost 3 bases and the J segment 2 bases; nucleotides outside the gene matches: 3. The CDR3 extends over 15 amino acids. Germline lookup yields CDR1 ENHRY and CDR2 SYGVKD. The CDR3 is CAISDRDRGNTEAFF. CDR3 nucleotides: TGTGCCATCAGTGACCGGGACAGGGGAAACACTGAAGCTTTCTTT.

The chain recombines TRBV20-1 with TRBJ2-7; 9 positions match TRBD1. This CDR3 is 12 amino acids long. With 5 bases clipped from V and 5 bases from J, the junction kept 4 bases outside the gene matches. The germline CDR1 and CDR2 sequences are DFQATT and SNEGSKA (reference sequence). The CDR3 DNA follows: TGCAGTGCTCCTGACAGGGGGGACGAGCAGTACTTC. Translation: CSAPDRGDEQYF.

This chain connects TRBV2 to TRBJ2-3; D may be TRBD2 (5 bases). Trimming left V 6 bases short and J 1 base short, with 8 bases between. This CDR3 is built from 13 residues. The germline CDR1 and CDR2 sequences are SNHLY and FYNNEI. The CDR3 spells CASRNSGTDTQYF. The CDR3 DNA reads as TGTGCCAGCAGAAATAGCGGCACAGATACGCAGTATTTT.